A selection of T cell receptor beta chains follows, all from one sample in a study of cytomegalovirus exposure and HLA in healthy donors. Using immunoSEQ multiplex PCR, the repertoire was profiled, and TCRdb retains in-frame clones only, with some absent. In total, the table holds 90,000 to 130,000 clones. The sample consisted of PBMCs. The receptors shown here come from a man aged 25 to 40 in good health and CMV-seronegative. CDR3s include the opening cysteine and the closing phenylalanine or tryptophan. A D gene is named only where the DNA matches it firmly.

TRBV30	TRBJ1-1	-	CAWGYEERNTEAFF	TGTGCCTGGGGTTACGAGGAGCGGAACACTGAAGCTTTCTTT
TRBV5-1	TRBJ1-1	-	CASSSYELRLAGAFF	TGCGCCAGCAGCTCATACGAACTGAGACTCGCAGGGGCTTTCTTT
TRBV7-6	TRBJ2-1	-	CASSLAGSSYNEQFF	TGTGCCAGCAGCTTAGCGGGGAGCTCCTACAATGAGCAGTTCTTC
TRBV2	TRBJ2-3	-	CASSPPTDSTDTQYF	TGTGCCAGCAGTCCACCGACAGACAGCACAGATACGCAGTATTTT
TRBV7-7	TRBJ1-1	TRBD1	CASSLSTGGEAFF	TGTGCCAGCAGCCTAAGCACAGGGGGTGAAGCTTTCTTT
TRBV7-2	TRBJ2-7	-	CASSLLRGAGEQYF	TGTGCCAGCAGCTTATTACGGGGGGCGGGCGAGCAGTACTTC
TRBV15	TRBJ2-1	TRBD1	CATSFRTGQGGEQFF	TGTGCCACCAGCTTCCGGACAGGCCAAGGGGGTGAGCAGTTCTTC
TRBV2	TRBJ2-5	-	CASSARSGQTQYF	TGTGCCAGCAGTGCCCGAAGCGGGCAGACCCAGTACTTC
TRBV5-1	TRBJ2-1	TRBD2	CASSPLGAGVNEQFF	TGCGCCAGCAGCCCGCTCGGGGCGGGGGTGAATGAGCAGTTCTTC
TRBV7-9	TRBJ2-1	-	CASSLGANEQFF	TGTGCCAGCAGCTTAGGGGCCAATGAGCAGTTCTTC
TRBV6-4	TRBJ2-4	-	CASSATLGDIQYF	TGTGCCAGCAGTGCAACTCTGGGAGACATTCAGTACTTC
TRBV7-3	TRBJ1-1	TRBD1	CASGQGSNTEAFF	TGTGCCAGCGGACAGGGGTCGAACACTGAAGCTTTCTTT
TRBV5-1	TRBJ2-2	TRBD1	CASSRDRGITGELFF	TGCGCCAGCAGCCGGGACAGGGGAATCACCGGGGAGCTGTTTTTT
TRBV5-4	TRBJ1-4	-	CASSVPGGTNEKLFF	TGTGCCAGCAGCGTTCCGGGGGGTACGAATGAAAAACTGTTTTTT
TRBV18	TRBJ2-2	-	CASSPRPGSDTGELFF	TGTGCCAGCTCACCCAGACCGGGGTCGGACACCGGGGAGCTGTTTTTT
TRBV5-1	TRBJ1-1	-	CASSTPRGNTEAFF	TGCGCCAGCAGCACCCCGCGGGGTAACACTGAAGCTTTCTTT
TRBV7-8	TRBJ1-1	-	CASSLGLANTEAFF	TGTGCCAGCAGCTTAGGACTCGCGAACACTGAAGCTTTCTTT
TRBV2	TRBJ2-3	-	CASSPDRSPDTQYF	TGTGCCAGCAGTCCCGACAGGTCCCCAGATACGCAGTATTTT
TRBV9	TRBJ1-6	-	CASSRMQGKDSPLHF	TGTGCCAGCAGCCGTATGCAGGGTAAGGATTCACCCCTCCACTTT
TRBV28	TRBJ2-1	TRBD2	CASSFRTSGGGEQFF	TGTGCCAGCAGTTTCCGGACTAGCGGGGGAGGTGAGCAGTTCTTC
TRBV7-2	TRBJ2-5	TRBD2	CASSPRTSGETQYF	TGTGCCAGCAGCCCTCGGACTAGCGGGGAGACCCAGTACTTC
TRBV4-3	TRBJ2-3	TRBD1	CASSHDRDRVTDTQYF	TGCGCCAGCAGCCATGACCGGGACAGGGTTACAGATACGCAGTATTTT
TRBV7-9	TRBJ2-1	-	CASSLREKLF	TGTGCCAGCAGCTTGAGGGAAAAGCTCTTC
TRBV4-1	TRBJ2-2	TRBD2	CASTGGPGELFF	TGCGCCAGCACGGGGGGGCCCGGGGAGCTGTTTTTT
TRBV7-2	TRBJ1-1	TRBD1	CASSTPRTGVGSTEAFF	TGTGCCAGCAGCACACCAAGGACAGGGGTGGGGAGCACTGAAGCTTTCTTT
TRBV15	TRBJ2-5	TRBD1	CATSTGTGQETQYF	TGTGCCACCAGCACCGGGACAGGTCAAGAGACCCAGTACTTC
TRBV19	TRBJ1-1	TRBD1	CASRGQLNTEAFF	TGTGCCAGTAGGGGACAGCTGAACACTGAAGCTTTCTTT
TRBV4-1	TRBJ1-2	-	CASSRSSHQTGRFYGYTF	TGCGCCAGCAGCCGCAGCAGTCATCAGACAGGCAGATTCTATGGCTACACCTTC
TRBV7-9	TRBJ1-2	-	CASSLKYDSLNYGYTF	TGTGCCAGCAGCTTAAAATACGACAGTCTTAACTATGGCTACACCTTC
TRBV6-5	TRBJ1-3	TRBD1	CASSYGGTAGNTIYF	TGTGCCAGCAGTTACGGCGGGACAGCTGGAAACACCATATATTTT
TRBV15	TRBJ1-6	TRBD1	CATSRPTWTGAYNSPLHF	TGTGCCACCAGCAGACCAACTTGGACAGGCGCATATAATTCACCCCTCCACTTT
TRBV4-1	TRBJ2-7	TRBD1	CASSQDRDRGLWEQYF	TGCGCCAGCAGCCAAGATCGTGACAGGGGGCTATGGGAGCAGTACTTC
TRBV4-3	TRBJ2-1	-	CASSQDGDSHNEQFF	TGCGCCAGCAGCCAAGATGGGGACTCCCACAATGAGCAGTTCTTC
TRBV5-6	TRBJ1-2	-	CASSPARAGRNGYTF	TGTGCCAGCAGCCCCGCCCGAGCAGGGCGGAATGGCTACACCTTC
TRBV5-1	TRBJ1-3	-	CASSLDGTSSGNTIYF	TGCGCCAGCAGCTTGGACGGGACTTCTTCTGGAAACACCATATATTTT